This passage covers 15 T cell receptor beta chains from one sample sequenced in a study of T cells in Graves' hyperthyroidism and ophthalmopathy. Amplified TCR beta CDR3 regions came from RNA transcripts. HTBI primers drove first-round RT-PCR of the TCR CDR3. TCRdb re-analysed the multiplex PCR reads in MiXCR, keeping a single row per CDR3 protein. The table lists about 420,000 distinct CDR3 sequences, approximately 15% of them singletons. Sequencing was performed on blood. The origin of the receptors is a woman between 18 and 30 years old with Graves' hyperthyroidism.

Note on this clonotype: Possible read error: a much larger clone is one base away. The rearrangement uses TRBV13 and TRBJ2-7, with D possibly being TRBD1 or TRBD2 (5 bases each). The CDR3 runs to 16 residues. The V end lost 1 base, the J end lost 6 bases, and 19 bases lay between the germline ends. Germline CDR1 PRHDT, CDR2 FYEKMQ (reference sequence). CDR3 loop: CASSLALSLVGGEQYF. The CDR3 region has the DNA TGTGCCAGCAGCTTAGCGCTGTCTCTAGTTGGGGGCGAGCAGTACTTC.

This clonotype was detected many times. The chain carries TRBV5-1 and TRBJ1-1, with D unclear. Trimming stripped 4 bases from V and 4 bases from J, with 14 bases between. The CDR3 sequence is 14 residues long. Germline loops: CDR1 SGHRS, CDR2 YFSETQ. CDR3 in amino acids: CASSPHGVGTEAFF. In DNA, the CDR3 is TGCGCCAGCAGCCCCCACGGGGTAGGCACTGAAGCTTTCTTT.

The table lists this clonotype with a few counts. V is TRBV4-3 and J is TRBJ1-1; TRBD1 is a possible D gene (5 bases). The CDR3 contains 15 residues. V shed 3 bases and J shed 0 bases, with 11 bases lying between them. Germline CDR1 reads LGHNA; CDR2 reads YSLEER. This CDR3 reads CASSHAGGVNTEAFF. In DNA, the CDR3 is TGCGCCAGCAGCCATGCCGGGGGTGTGAACACTGAAGCTTTCTTT.

This clonotype was observed a few times. A clone one base away is much larger, so this may be a read error. This chain links TRBV3-1 with TRBJ2-5; D is possibly TRBD2 (6 bases). CDR1 and CDR2 (germline): LGHDT, YNNKEL (reference sequence). The CDR3 contains 15 residues. V shed 0 bases and J shed 4 bases, with 12 bases lying between them. The CDR3 nucleotides are TGTGCCAGCAGCCAAGAAGACGGGGGAGGAGAGACCCAGTACTTC. The encoded protein is CASSQEDGGGETQYF.

The rearrangement links TRBV9 to TRBJ2-5, with TRBD1 matching over 7 bases. From germline, CDR1 is SGDLS and CDR2 YYNGEE. Unmatched junction bases numbered 5, after V lost 4 bases and J lost 5 bases. The CDR3 length is 13 residues. CDR3: CASSFKTGETQYF. DNA of the CDR3: TGTGCCAGCAGCTTCAAGACAGGGGAGACCCAGTACTTC.

This clonotype has at least ten counts. The rearrangement links TRBV28 to TRBJ1-1; D gene uncertain. Germline V gene data show CDR1 as MDHEN and CDR2 as SYDVKM. V lost 8 bases, J lost 11 bases, and 12 bases lay in between. The CDR3 contains 10 residues. The chain's CDR3 is CASLRETAFF. The CDR3 bases are TGTGCCAGCCTGAGAGAAACGGCTTTCTTT.

This clonotype was counted only a few times. The CDR3 does not close with the conserved phenylalanine or tryptophan, likely indicating a read error. The gene calls are TRBV7-9 and TRBJ1-2; 9 nucleotides agree with TRBD1. CDR3 length equals 14 residues. With V trimmed by 5 bases and J by 2 bases, 3 bases remained unmatched. Germline CDR1 and CDR2: SEHNR and FQNEAQ (reference sequence). CDR3 coding DNA: TGTGCCAGCAGCCAGGGGACAGGGAACTATGGCTACACCCTC. Its protein is CASSQGTGNYGYTL.

V is TRBV20-1 and J is TRBJ2-7; TRBD1 aligns across 10 bases. The germline gives CDR1 DFQATT, CDR2 SNEGSKA (reference sequence). This CDR3 has 11 amino acids. The CDR3 loop is CTAGQGREQYF. CDR3 sequence (DNA): TGCACTGCGGGACAGGGGAGAGAGCAGTACTTC.

As concerns this clonotype: This may be a read error: a much more frequent sequence differs by one nucleotide. The V gene is TRBV9, the J gene TRBJ1-2; D gene unclear. Germline assignment: CDR1 SGDLS and CDR2 YYNGEE. The CDR3 length is 15 residues. Trimming stripped 0 bases from V and 3 bases from J, with 12 bases between. This chain's CDR3 is CASSVGVAGDYGYTF. In DNA form, the CDR3 reads TGTGCCAGCAGCGTAGGGGTGGCCGGGGACTATGGCTACACCTTC.

This clonotype appeared a few times. The chain joins TRBV20-1 to TRBJ1-1; D gene ambiguous. Per germline, CDR1 DFQATT and CDR2 SNEGSKA (reference sequence). This CDR3 has 14 residues. V was trimmed by 3 bases and J by 6 bases, leaving 17 bases between them. The DNA for the CDR3 is TGCAGTGCTAGGCCAGGAGGGAGTGGCGCTGAAGCTTTCTTT. It is translated as CSARPGGSGAEAFF.

This clonotype appeared many times. The chain uses TRBV3-1 and TRBJ2-1; 10 nucleotides align to TRBD2. The CDR3 runs to 15 residues. J gave up 3 bases and V 2 bases, and 1 base lay outside the gene matches. Germline-derived CDR1 and CDR2 are LGHDT and YNNKEL (reference sequence). CDR3 nucleotide sequence: TGTGCCAGCAGCCAAAGGACTAGCGGCTACAATGAGCAGTTCTTC. Translating it yields CASSQRTSGYNEQFF.

This clonotype was detected a few times. V is TRBV5-6 and J is TRBJ2-2; D is uncertain. Germline CDR1 and CDR2: SGHDT and YYEEEE. The CDR3 has 14 residues. Trimming removed 2 bases at V and 8 bases at J, with 13 bases between. The CDR3 region has the DNA TGTGCCAGCAGCTTTATTTCAAGGGCTGGGGAGCTGTTTTTT. Residues: CASSFISRAGELFF.

The CDR3 spells CASSVRGSGRPGELFF. For the CDR3, the DNA is TGTGCCAGCAGCGTTAGGGGTAGCGGGAGACCCGGGGAGCTGTTTTTT. The rearrangement uses TRBV5-6 and TRBJ2-2; 9 bases are shared with TRBD2. In germline, CDR1 is SGHDT, CDR2 YYEEEE. This CDR3 has 16 residues. V dropped 4 bases and J dropped 6; count of bases not matched to a gene: 10.

This clonotype was counted a few times. It may be a read error: a sequence one base away is much more abundant. This likely comes from a read error, as the CDR3 has no conserved phenylalanine or tryptophan at its end. The CDR3 reads CAISERAGGIQETQYL. DNA of the CDR3: TGTGCCATCAGTGAGAGGGCGGGAGGGATCCAAGAGACCCAGTACCTC. This chain connects TRBV10-3 to TRBJ2-5, with 9 bases identical to TRBD2. V gave up 2 bases and J gave up 1 base; unmatched junction bases: 5. The CDR3 has 16 residues. Germline CDR1 reads ENHRY; CDR2 reads SYGVKD.

Ten or more counts support this clonotype. The chain joins TRBV11-2 to TRBJ2-3, with 11 bases identical to TRBD2. This CDR3 spans 19 amino acids. V trimming: 6 bases; J trimming: 4 bases; junction bases outside the gene matches: 18. The germline V gene encodes CDR1 SGHAT and CDR2 FQNNGV. The CDR3 is CASRSMVAGGPGDPDTQYF. CDR3 DNA sequence: TGTGCCAGCAGGTCGATGGTAGCGGGAGGGCCGGGGGACCCAGATACGCAGTATTTT.